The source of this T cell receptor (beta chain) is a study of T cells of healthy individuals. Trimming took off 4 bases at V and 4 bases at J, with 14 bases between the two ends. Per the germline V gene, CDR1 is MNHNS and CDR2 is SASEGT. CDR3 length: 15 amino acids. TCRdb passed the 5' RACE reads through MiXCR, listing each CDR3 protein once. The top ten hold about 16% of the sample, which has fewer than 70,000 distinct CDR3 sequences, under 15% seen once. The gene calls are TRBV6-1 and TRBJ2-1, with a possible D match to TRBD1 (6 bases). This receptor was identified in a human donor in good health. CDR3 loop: CASSAQGYEYNEQFF. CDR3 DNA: TGTGCCAGCAGTGCACAGGGATATGAATACAATGAGCAGTTCTTC.